A selection of T cell receptor beta chains follows, all from one sample in a study of cytomegalovirus exposure and HLA in healthy donors. Using immunoSEQ multiplex PCR, the repertoire was profiled, and TCRdb retains in-frame clones only, with some absent. Here the sample spans some 160,000 clones, nearly 80% being singletons. Sequencing was performed on PBMCs. These receptors originate from a woman aged 25 to 39 in good health and CMV-seronegative. The CDR3 runs from the conserved cysteine through the conserved F or W. Each record gives: V gene, D gene, CDR3 protein. The D gene is left open where the match is weak.

TRBV5-1	-	CASSYLQGYEQYF
TRBV10-2	-	CASSELAGANQPQHF
TRBV4-2	-	CASSQENTGTGELFF
TRBV5-1	TRBD1	CASSLGQQNTGELFF
TRBV5-6	-	CASSLDSYGYTF
TRBV2	TRBD1	CASSEGVRQGREKLFF
TRBV19	TRBD1	CASSRQGHPSYEQYF
TRBV2	-	CASSEAWQGNYGYTF
TRBV5-4	TRBD1	CASSPSDRGTETQYF
TRBV5-1	-	CASGSIEGGKLFF
TRBV4-1	TRBD1	CASSQGGQERSGELFF
TRBV6-5	-	CASSYVSSFPYEQYF
TRBV6-1	TRBD1	CASSGQGETGELFF
TRBV5-1	TRBD1	CASSSGQANNEQFF
TRBV11-2	-	CASSLAFGGEQYF
TRBV29-1	-	CSSPGLATSTDTQYF
TRBV5-1	TRBD2	CASSLVAGGVNEQFF
TRBV25-1	-	CASSDGGYSNQPQHF
TRBV10-3	-	CAISESMAGAGEKLFF
TRBV11-2	-	CASSSKLTRYEQFF
TRBV6-1	-	CASREGSNYGYTF
TRBV6-5	TRBD1	CASSYSLGQELYEQYF
TRBV13	TRBD1	CASSLSQGQHSPLHF
TRBV27	TRBD1	CASSPDRVPSSGANVLTF
TRBV10-3	TRBD1	CAISGIGAGGYEQYF
TRBV13	TRBD2	CASSLGSGGAPGELFF
TRBV6-1	TRBD1	CASSEAQGAGQPQHF
TRBV6-1	-	CASSGQHQETQYF
TRBV5-4	-	CASSIGGTVPSYEQYF
TRBV11-2	TRBD1	CASSARTGDRTDTQYF
TRBV27	-	CASRQDGYTF
TRBV5-6	-	CASSLAALIGVETQYF
TRBV18	-	CASSTLGRGEKLFF
TRBV15	-	CATSRGADYEQYF
TRBV25-1	-	CASSEYGSSGANVLTF
TRBV7-9	TRBD1	CASSLARGQGFNYGYTF
TRBV5-1	TRBD1	CASRTIPRQGYYEQYF
TRBV27	TRBD1	CASSLVDGQGYGYTF
TRBV4-1	TRBD1	CASSQIGTAATGELFF
TRBV18	TRBD1	CASSSTGDGYTF
TRBV30	-	CAWSVLSGNTIYF
TRBV6-1	-	CASSERVQGLSYTF
TRBV5-1	-	CASSTGLGPGANVLTF
TRBV6-1	TRBD1	CASSGTGRGITEAFF
TRBV27	-	CASSLYPGGRSTGELFF
TRBV11-2	TRBD2	CASSPRLAGGSSSYNEQFF
TRBV6-1	TRBD2	CASRKLAGTQETQYF
TRBV5-4	TRBD1	CASSTGQGVSNYGYTF
TRBV5-1	TRBD1	CASSQIQGAEQYF
TRBV10-3	-	CAISGGEGRSSSYEQYF
TRBV9	-	CASSVGGGTSYEQYF
TRBV11-2	TRBD2	CASSLGAGTDTQYF
TRBV5-1	-	CASSSQERNTEAFF